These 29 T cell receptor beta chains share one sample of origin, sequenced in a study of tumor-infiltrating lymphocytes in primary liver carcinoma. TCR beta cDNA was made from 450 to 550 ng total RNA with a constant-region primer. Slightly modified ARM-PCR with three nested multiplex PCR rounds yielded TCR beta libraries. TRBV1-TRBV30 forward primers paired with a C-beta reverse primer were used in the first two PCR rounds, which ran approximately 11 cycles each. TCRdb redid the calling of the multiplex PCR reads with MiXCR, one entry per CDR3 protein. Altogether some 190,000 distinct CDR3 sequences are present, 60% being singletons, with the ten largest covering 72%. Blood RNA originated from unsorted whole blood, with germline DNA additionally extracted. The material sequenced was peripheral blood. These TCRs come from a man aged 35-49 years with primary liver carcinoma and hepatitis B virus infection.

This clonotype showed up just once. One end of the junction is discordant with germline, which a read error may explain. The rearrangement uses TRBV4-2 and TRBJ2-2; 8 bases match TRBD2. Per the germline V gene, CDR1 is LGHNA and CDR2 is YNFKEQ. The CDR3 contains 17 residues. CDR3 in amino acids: CACSQESGGINTGELFF. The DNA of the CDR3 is TGCGCCTGCAGCCAAGAATCGGGAGGGATAAACACCGGGGAGCTGTTTTTT.

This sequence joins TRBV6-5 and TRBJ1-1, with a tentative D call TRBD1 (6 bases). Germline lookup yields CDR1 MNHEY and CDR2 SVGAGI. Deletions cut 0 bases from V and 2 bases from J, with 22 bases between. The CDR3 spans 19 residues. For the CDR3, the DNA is TGTGCCAGCAGTTACTCCGGATGGCAGGGGAACAATCAAAACACTGAAGCTTTCTTT. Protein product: CASSYSGWQGNNQNTEAFF.

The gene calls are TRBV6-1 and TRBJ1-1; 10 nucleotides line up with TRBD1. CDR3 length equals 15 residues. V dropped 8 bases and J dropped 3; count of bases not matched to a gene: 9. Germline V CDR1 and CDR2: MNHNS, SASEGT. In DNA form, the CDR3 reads TGTGCCAGCCTGACCGGGACAGGGGTATACACTGAAGCTTTCTTT. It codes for CASLTGTGVYTEAFF.

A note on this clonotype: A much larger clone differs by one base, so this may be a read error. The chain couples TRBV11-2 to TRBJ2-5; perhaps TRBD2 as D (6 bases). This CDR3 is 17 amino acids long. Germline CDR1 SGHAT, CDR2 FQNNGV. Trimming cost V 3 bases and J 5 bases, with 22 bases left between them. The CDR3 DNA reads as TGTGCCAGCAGCTTGGGAGGATCTAGAAGGCGTCCGGAGACCCAGTACTTC. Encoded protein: CASSLGGSRRRPETQYF. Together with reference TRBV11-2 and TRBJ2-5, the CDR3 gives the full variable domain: EAGVAQSPRYKIIEKRQSVAFWCNPISGHATLYWYQQILGQGPKLLIQFQNNGVVDDSQLPKDRFSAERLKGVDSTLKIQPAKLEDSAVYLCASSLGGSRRRPETQYFGPGTRLLVL.

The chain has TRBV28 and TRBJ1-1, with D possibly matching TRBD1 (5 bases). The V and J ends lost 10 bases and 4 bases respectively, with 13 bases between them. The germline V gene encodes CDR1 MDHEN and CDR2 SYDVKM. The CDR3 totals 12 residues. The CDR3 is CATLTGGTEAFF. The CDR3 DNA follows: TGTGCCACCTTAACTGGGGGCACTGAAGCTTTCTTT. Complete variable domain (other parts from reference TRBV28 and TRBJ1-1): DVKVTQSSRYLVKRTGEKVFLECVQDMDHENMFWYRQDPGLGLRLIYFSYDVKMKEKGDIPEGYSVSREKKERFSLILESASTNQTSMYLCATLTGGTEAFFGQGTRLTVV.

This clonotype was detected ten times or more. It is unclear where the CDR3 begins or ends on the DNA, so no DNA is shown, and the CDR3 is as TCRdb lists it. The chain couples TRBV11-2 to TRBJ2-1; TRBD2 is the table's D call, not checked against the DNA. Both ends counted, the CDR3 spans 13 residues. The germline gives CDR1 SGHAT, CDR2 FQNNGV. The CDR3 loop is CASRAGPYNEQFF.

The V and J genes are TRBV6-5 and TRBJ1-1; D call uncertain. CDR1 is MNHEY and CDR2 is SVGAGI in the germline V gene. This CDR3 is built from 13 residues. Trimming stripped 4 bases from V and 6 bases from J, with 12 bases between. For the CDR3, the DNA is TGTGCCAGCAGTTTAGGGAGGGCCTCTGAAGCTTTCTTT. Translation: CASSLGRASEAFF.

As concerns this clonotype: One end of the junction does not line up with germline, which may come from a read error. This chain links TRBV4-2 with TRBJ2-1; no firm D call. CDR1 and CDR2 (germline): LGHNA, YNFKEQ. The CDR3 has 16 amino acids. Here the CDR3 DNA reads TGTGCCAGCAGCCAAGATGGAGATGCGCTAGGCAATGAGCAATTCTTC. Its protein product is CASSQDGDALGNEQFF.

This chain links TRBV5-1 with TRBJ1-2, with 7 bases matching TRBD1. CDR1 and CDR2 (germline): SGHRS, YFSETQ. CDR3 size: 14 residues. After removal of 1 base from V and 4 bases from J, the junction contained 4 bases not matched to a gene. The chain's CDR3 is CASSLQGQSYGYTF. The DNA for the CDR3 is TGCGCCAGCAGCTTGCAGGGACAGAGCTATGGCTACACCTTC.

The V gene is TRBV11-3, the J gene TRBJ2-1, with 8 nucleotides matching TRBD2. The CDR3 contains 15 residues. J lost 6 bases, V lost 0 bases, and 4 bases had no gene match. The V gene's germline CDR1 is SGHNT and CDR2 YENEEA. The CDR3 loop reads CASSLDQRETNEQFF. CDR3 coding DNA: TGTGCCAGCAGCTTAGATCAGCGGGAGACCAATGAGCAGTTCTTC.

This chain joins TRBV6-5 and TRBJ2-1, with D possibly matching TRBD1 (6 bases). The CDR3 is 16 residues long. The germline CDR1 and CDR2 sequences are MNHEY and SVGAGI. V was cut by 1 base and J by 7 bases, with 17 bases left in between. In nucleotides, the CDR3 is TGTGCCAGCAGTTACTATACAGGGCGGTTTATGAATGAGCAGTTCTTC. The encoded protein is CASSYYTGRFMNEQFF.

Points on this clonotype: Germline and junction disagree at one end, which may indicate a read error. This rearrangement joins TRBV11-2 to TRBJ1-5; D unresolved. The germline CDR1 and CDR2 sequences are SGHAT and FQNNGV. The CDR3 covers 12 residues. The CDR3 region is CASSSPRQSQHF. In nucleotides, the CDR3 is TGTGCCAGCAGCTCGCCGCGGCAGTCCCAACATTTT.

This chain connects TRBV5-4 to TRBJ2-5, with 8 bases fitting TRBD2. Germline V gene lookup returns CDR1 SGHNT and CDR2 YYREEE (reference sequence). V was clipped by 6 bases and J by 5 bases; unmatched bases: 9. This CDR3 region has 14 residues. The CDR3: CASTRAGDEETQYF. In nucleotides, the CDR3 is TGTGCCAGCACACGAGCGGGAGACGAGGAGACCCAGTACTTC. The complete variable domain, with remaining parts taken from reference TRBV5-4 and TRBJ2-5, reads ETGVTQSPTHLIKTRGQQVTLRCSSQSGHNTVSWYQQALGQGPQFIFQYYREEENGRGNFPPRFSGLQFPNYSSELNVNALELDDSALYLCASTRAGDEETQYFGPGTRLLVL.

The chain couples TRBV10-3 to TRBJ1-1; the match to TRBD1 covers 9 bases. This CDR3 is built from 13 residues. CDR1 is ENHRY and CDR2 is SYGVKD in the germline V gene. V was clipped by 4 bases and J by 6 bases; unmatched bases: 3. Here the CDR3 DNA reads TGTGCCATCAGTGCGGACAGGGGAGCTGAAGCTTTCTTT. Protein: CAISADRGAEAFF.

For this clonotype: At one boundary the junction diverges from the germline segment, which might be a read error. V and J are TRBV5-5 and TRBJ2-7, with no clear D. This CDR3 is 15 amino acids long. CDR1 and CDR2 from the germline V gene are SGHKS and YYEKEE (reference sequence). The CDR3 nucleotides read TGTGCCAGCAGTTCGCAGGTTTCGGACCTCTACGAGCTGTACTTC. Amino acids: CASSSQVSDLYELYF.

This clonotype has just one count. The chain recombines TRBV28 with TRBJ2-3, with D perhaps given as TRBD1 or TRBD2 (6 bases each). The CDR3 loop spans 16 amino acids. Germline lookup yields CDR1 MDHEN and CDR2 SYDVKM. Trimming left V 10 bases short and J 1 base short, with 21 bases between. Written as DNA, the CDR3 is TGTGCCAACTGGGGGCGGGGCGAAGAAGGCACAGATACGCAGTATTTT. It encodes CANWGRGEEGTDTQYF.

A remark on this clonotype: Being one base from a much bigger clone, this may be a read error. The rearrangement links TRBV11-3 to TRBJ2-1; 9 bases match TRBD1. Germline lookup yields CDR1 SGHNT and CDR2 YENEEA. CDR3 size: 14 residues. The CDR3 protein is CASSLGQGGNERFF. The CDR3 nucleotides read TGTGCCAGCAGCTTAGGACAGGGGGGCAATGAGCGGTTCTTC.

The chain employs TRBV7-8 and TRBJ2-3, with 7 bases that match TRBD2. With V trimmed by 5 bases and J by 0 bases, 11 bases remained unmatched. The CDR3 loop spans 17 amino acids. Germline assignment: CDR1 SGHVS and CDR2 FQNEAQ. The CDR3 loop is CASSPGEGGTSTDTQYF. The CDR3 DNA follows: TGTGCCAGCAGCCCTGGGGAGGGCGGAACTAGCACAGATACGCAGTATTTT.

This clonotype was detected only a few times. The CDR3 reads CATGQADSNQPQHF. CDR3 DNA sequence: TGTGCCACGGGACAGGCGGATAGCAATCAGCCCCAGCATTTT. The chain carries TRBV6-5 and TRBJ1-5; 8 nucleotides line up with TRBD1. The germline gives CDR1 MNHEY, CDR2 SVGAGI. CDR3 length: 14 amino acids. The J segment lost 0 bases and the V segment lost 10 bases, leaving 5 bases of the junction unmatched.

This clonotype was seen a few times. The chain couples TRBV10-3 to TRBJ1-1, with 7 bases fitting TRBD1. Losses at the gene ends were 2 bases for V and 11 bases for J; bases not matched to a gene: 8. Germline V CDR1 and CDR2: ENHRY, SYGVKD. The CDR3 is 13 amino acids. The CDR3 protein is CAISENEGGAAFF. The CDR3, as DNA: TGTGCCATCAGTGAGAATGAAGGGGGCGCGGCTTTCTTT.

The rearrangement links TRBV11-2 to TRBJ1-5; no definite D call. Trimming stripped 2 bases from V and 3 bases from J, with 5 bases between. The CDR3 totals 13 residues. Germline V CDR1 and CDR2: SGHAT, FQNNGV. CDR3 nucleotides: TGTGCCAGCAGCTTAACCGCCAATCAGCCCCAGCATTTT. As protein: CASSLTANQPQHF.

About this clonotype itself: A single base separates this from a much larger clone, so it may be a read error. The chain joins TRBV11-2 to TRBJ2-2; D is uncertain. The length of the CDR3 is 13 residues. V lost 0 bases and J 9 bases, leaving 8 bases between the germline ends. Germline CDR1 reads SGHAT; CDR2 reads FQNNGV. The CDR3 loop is CASSLDRQWELFF. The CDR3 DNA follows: TGTGCCAGCAGCTTAGACCGGCAGTGGGAGCTGTTTTTT.

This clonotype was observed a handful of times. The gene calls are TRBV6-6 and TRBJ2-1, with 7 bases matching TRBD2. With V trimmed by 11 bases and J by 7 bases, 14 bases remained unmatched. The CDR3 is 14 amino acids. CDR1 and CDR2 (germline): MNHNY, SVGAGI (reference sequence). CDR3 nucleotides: TGTGCCTCCTTAAGGGGAGGGGAGGGGAATGAGCAGTTCTTC. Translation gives CASLRGGEGNEQFF.

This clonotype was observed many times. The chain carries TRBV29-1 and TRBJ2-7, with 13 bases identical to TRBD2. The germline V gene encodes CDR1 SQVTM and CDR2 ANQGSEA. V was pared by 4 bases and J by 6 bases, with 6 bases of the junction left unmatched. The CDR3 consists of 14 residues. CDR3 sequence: CSVGELAGGSEQYF. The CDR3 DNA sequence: TGCAGCGTTGGGGAACTAGCGGGAGGGTCCGAGCAGTACTTC.

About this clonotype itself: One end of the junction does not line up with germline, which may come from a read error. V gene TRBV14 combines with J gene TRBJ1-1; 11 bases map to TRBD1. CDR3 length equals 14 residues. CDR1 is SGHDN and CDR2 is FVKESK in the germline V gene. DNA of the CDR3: TGTGCCATCAGCCAAGGGACAGGGGGCACTGAAGCTTTCTTT. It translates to CAISQGTGGTEAFF.

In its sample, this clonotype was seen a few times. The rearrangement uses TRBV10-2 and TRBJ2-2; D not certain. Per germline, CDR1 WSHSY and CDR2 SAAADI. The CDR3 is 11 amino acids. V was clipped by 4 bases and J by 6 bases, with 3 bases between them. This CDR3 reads CASSAPGELFF. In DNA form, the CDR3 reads TGCGCCAGCAGTGCCCCCGGGGAGCTGTTTTTT.

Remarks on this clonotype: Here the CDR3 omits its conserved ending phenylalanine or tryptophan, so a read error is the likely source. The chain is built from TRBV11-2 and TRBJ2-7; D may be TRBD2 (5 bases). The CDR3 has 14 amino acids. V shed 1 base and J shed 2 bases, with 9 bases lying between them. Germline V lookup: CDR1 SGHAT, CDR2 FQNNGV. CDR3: CASSLVDGAYEQYL. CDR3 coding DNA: TGTGCCAGCAGCTTAGTCGACGGGGCCTACGAGCAGTACCTC.

The CDR3 coding sequence is TGTGCCAGCAGCTTAGGGACAGGGATAAATGAGCAGTTCTTC. Its protein is CASSLGTGINEQFF. The genes are TRBV7-8 and TRBJ2-1, with 8 bases identical to TRBD1. Losses at the gene ends were 1 base for V and 7 bases for J; bases not matched to a gene: 3. Germline V gene lookup returns CDR1 SGHVS and CDR2 FQNEAQ. The CDR3 length is 14 residues.

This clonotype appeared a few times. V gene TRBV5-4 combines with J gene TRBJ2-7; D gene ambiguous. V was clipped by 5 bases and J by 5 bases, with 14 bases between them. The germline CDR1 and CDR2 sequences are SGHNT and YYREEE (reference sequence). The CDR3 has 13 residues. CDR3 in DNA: TGTGCCAGCAGTGAGCTCGAGGTCCACGAGCAGTACTTC. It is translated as CASSELEVHEQYF.